The 18 T cell receptor beta chains in this list originate from one sample, sequenced in a study of blood T cell repertoires in COVID-19. Data came from immunoSEQ multiplex PCR; TCRdb stores just in-frame clones and leaves some out. The sample includes roughly 120,000 clones, 74% of them seen just once. The sequenced sample was peripheral blood. The receptors were gathered from a man at least 80 years old with COVID-19, enrolled during active disease.

The chain links TRBV5-6 to TRBJ2-6; 8 positions match TRBD2. This CDR3 comprises 18 residues. V shed 2 bases, J shed 2 bases, and the junction held 9 bases outside the gene matches. Germline-derived CDR1 and CDR2 are SGHDT and YYEEEE. The CDR3 DNA sequence: TGTGCCAGCAGCTTCCGAGAGAGCGGGAGTACTGGGGCCAACGTCCTGACTTTC. It specifies CASSFRESGSTGANVLTF.

In nucleotides, the CDR3 is TGTGCCAGCAGTTACTCGCCAGGGCGCCTTACCTACGAGCAGTACTTC. It encodes CASSYSPGRLTYEQYF. This chain joins TRBV6-2 or TRBV6-3 and TRBJ2-7; D is perhaps TRBD1 (5 bases). Germline CDR1 MNHEY, CDR2 SVGEGT. The CDR3 is made up of 16 amino acids. Trimming removed 0 bases at V and 2 bases at J, with 14 bases between.

The V call is TRBV30, the J call TRBJ1-6; D might be TRBD1 (6 bases). V was shortened by 2 bases and J by 10 bases, with 15 bases between the two germline ends. This CDR3 region has 14 residues. CDR1 and CDR2 from the germline V gene are GTSNPN and SVGIG (reference sequence). The CDR3 protein is CAWSMTGRRSPLHF. For the CDR3, the DNA is TGTGCCTGGAGTATGACAGGCCGACGGTCACCCCTCCACTTT.

This clone was picked up one time. Its ends do not fully match the called genes, so a read error is possible. V and J are TRBV6-9 and TRBJ2-3; D remains ambiguous. Germline CDR1 is MNHGY and CDR2 is SVAAGI. The CDR3 has 9 amino acids. The CDR3 spells CPFTDTQYF. The CDR3 nucleotides read TGCCCCTTCACAGATACGCAGTATTTT.

The rearrangement joins TRBV30 to TRBJ2-3, with D hard to call. V lost 0 bases and J lost 3, with 7 bases in between. The CDR3 is 13 residues long. Looked up from germline, CDR1 is GTSNPN and CDR2 is SVGIG (reference sequence). CDR3 sequence (DNA): TGTGCCTGGAGTGTACCCGGGACAGATACGCAGTATTTT. This sequence encodes CAWSVPGTDTQYF.

The chain combines TRBV7-9 with TRBJ2-6; no clear D. Trimming left V 5 bases short and J 9 bases short, with 8 bases between. The CDR3 totals 12 residues. Germline loops: CDR1 SEHNR, CDR2 FQNEAQ (reference sequence). CDR3 residues: CASSRGDNVLTF. The CDR3 nucleotides are TGTGCCAGCAGCCGAGGAGACAACGTCCTGACTTTC.

This clone was recorded a few times. This rearrangement joins TRBV6-5 to TRBJ2-7, with 10 bases fitting TRBD2. The CDR3 runs to 15 residues. Germline CDR1 and CDR2: MNHEY and SVGAGI. Trimming removed 4 bases from V and 4 bases from J; junction bases left unmatched: 7. CDR3 in amino acids: CASSLSSGSSYEQYF. The CDR3 nucleotides are TGTGCCAGCAGTTTATCTAGCGGGAGTTCATACGAGCAGTACTTC.

The rearrangement uses TRBV27 and TRBJ1-2, with TRBD1 matching 9 bases. CDR1 and CDR2 from the germline V gene are MNHEY and SMNVEV (reference sequence). The V gene end was trimmed by 4 bases and the J gene end by 8 bases; junction bases not matched to a gene: 11. The length of the CDR3 is 15 residues. CDR3 protein: CASSSAGTGLGGYTF. DNA for the CDR3: TGTGCCAGCAGTTCAGCTGGGACAGGGTTGGGAGGCTACACCTTC.

The chain couples TRBV19 to TRBJ1-1, with TRBD1 matching over 8 bases. The V gene's germline CDR1 is LNHDA and CDR2 SQIVND (reference sequence). After removal of 7 bases from V and 4 bases from J, the junction contained 17 bases not matched to a gene. The CDR3 contains 17 residues. The CDR3 here is CASTPPVQGALVTEAFF. CDR3 nucleotide sequence: TGTGCCAGTACCCCCCCGGTTCAGGGGGCGCTTGTCACTGAAGCTTTCTTT.

To note about this clone: The identical CDR3 is also encoded by other nucleotide sequences in the sample. V and J are TRBV28 and TRBJ2-3, with 10 nucleotides matching TRBD2. V dropped 2 bases and J dropped 4; count of bases not matched to a gene: 3. The CDR3 is 15 amino acids. From germline, CDR1 is MDHEN and CDR2 SYDVKM. This chain's CDR3 is CASSLLAGVADTQYF. CDR3 nucleotides: TGTGCCAGCAGTTTACTAGCGGGAGTGGCAGATACGCAGTATTTT.

V is TRBV10-3 and J is TRBJ1-6; 8 bases align to TRBD1. This CDR3 is 16 amino acids long. Germline loops: CDR1 ENHRY, CDR2 SYGVKD. V lost 2 bases and J lost 7; bases outside the gene matches: 7. In nucleotides, the CDR3 is TGTGCCATCAGTGAGAGGGGGACAGGCGTCAATTCACCCCTCCACTTT. This gives the protein CAISERGTGVNSPLHF.

The V gene is TRBV19, the J gene TRBJ2-1; 11 bases are shared with TRBD2. CDR3 length: 14 amino acids. After removal of 4 bases from V and 7 bases from J, the junction contained 3 bases not matched to a gene. Germline CDR1 and CDR2: LNHDA and SQIVND (reference sequence). CDR3 DNA: TGTGCCAGTAGTACGTCTAGCGGGAGGAATGAGCAGTTCTTC. Its protein is CASSTSSGRNEQFF.

This rearrangement joins TRBV11-2 to TRBJ2-2; D not resolved. Germline CDR1 is SGHAT and CDR2 is FQNNGV. Trimming shortened V by 5 bases and J by 0 bases, and 4 bases separated the two germline ends. The CDR3 length is 13 residues. The CDR3 loop reads CASSPPNTGELFF. DNA for the CDR3: TGTGCCAGCAGCCCTCCGAACACCGGGGAGCTGTTTTTT.

The J gene is TRBJ2-7, the V gene TRBV6-5; TRBD1 agrees at 7 bases. V was clipped by 5 bases and J by 4 bases; unmatched bases: 5. Germline CDR1 and CDR2: MNHEY and SVGAGI. This CDR3 is 13 amino acids long. In nucleotides, the CDR3 is TGTGCCAGCAGTAAGACAGGGCCGTACGAGCAGTACTTC. Translated, it gives CASSKTGPYEQYF.

V usage is TRBV5-8 and J usage is TRBJ2-1; 13 nucleotides match TRBD2. V lost 5 bases, J lost 9 bases, and 5 bases stayed unmatched. Germline assignment: CDR1 SGHTS and CDR2 YDEGEE. The CDR3 is 14 amino acids. CDR3 nucleotide sequence: TGTGCCAGCAGACTAGCGGGAGGGCCTGGTGAGCAGTTCTTC. This encodes CASRLAGGPGEQFF.

CDR3 residues: CASTRDRASGNTIYF. The CDR3 DNA sequence: TGTGCCAGCACCCGGGACAGGGCCTCTGGAAACACCATATATTTT. The genes are TRBV6-5 and TRBJ1-3; 9 bases fit TRBD1. Trimming cost V 7 bases and J 0 bases; bases outside gene matches: 4. The length of the CDR3 is 15 residues. The germline V gene has CDR1 MNHEY and CDR2 SVGAGI.

CDR3 sequence: CASSLAGQVEQFF. CDR3 coding DNA: TGTGCCAGCAGCTTGGCGGGACAGGTGGAGCAGTTCTTC. The rearrangement joins TRBV5-4 to TRBJ2-1; 8 nucleotides agree with TRBD1. Unmatched junction bases numbered 3, after V lost 0 bases and J lost 10 bases. Germline CDR1 SGHNT, CDR2 YYREEE (reference sequence). The CDR3 runs 13 residues.

This clone has only one observation. This sequence joins TRBV30 and TRBJ2-2; 8 positions match TRBD2. V was clipped by 4 bases and J by 5 bases; unmatched bases: 12. Germline CDR1 and CDR2: GTSNPN and SVGIG (reference sequence). The CDR3 is 16 amino acids. The CDR3 coding sequence is TGTGCCTGGACCCCCCTGAAGGCGGGAGGAACCGGGGAGCTGTTTTTT. Its protein is CAWTPLKAGGTGELFF. The full variable domain, rest sourced from reference TRBV30 and TRBJ2-2, is SQTIHQWPATLVQPVGSPLSLECTVEGTSNPNLYWYRQAAGRGLQLLFYSVGIGQISSEVPQNLSASRPQDRQFILSSKKLLLSDSGFYLCAWTPLKAGGTGELFFGEGSRLTVL.